One and the same sample provided the 5 T cell receptor beta chains below, sequenced in a study of T cell responses to AZD1222 COVID-19 vaccine. Using immunoSEQ multiplex PCR, the repertoire was profiled, and TCRdb retains in-frame clones only, with some absent. This sample's clone table lists about 140,000 clones. The sequenced material came from peripheral blood. The receptors derive from an adult in good health.

V and J are TRBV18 and TRBJ1-1, with D perhaps matching TRBD1 (6 bases). V was shortened by 0 bases and J by 4 bases, with 15 bases between the two germline ends. This CDR3 has 16 amino acids. Looked up from germline, CDR1 is KGHSH and CDR2 is LQKENI. This chain's CDR3 is CASSPPGGRGPTEAFF. For the CDR3, the DNA is TGTGCCAGCTCACCACCGGGGGGTCGGGGGCCCACTGAAGCTTTCTTT.

The chain is built from TRBV11-2 and TRBJ1-3; D is perhaps TRBD1 (6 bases). Germline CDR1 reads SGHAT; CDR2 reads FQNNGV. Trimming took 2 bases from V and 1 from J, leaving 9 bases between them. This CDR3 region has 15 residues. The CDR3, as DNA: TGTGCCAGCAGCTTATCAGGGGCTTCTGGAAACACCATATATTTT. Translation gives CASSLSGASGNTIYF. The whole variable domain, filled in from reference TRBV11-2 and TRBJ1-3, reads EAGVAQSPRYKIIEKRQSVAFWCNPISGHATLYWYQQILGQGPKLLIQFQNNGVVDDSQLPKDRFSAERLKGVDSTLKIQPAKLEDSAVYLCASSLSGASGNTIYFGEGSWLTVV.

The chain joins TRBV25-1 to TRBJ1-3; D is perhaps TRBD1 (5 bases). The CDR3 spans 14 residues. V lost 6 bases to trimming and J lost 0 bases, with 9 bases between them. Germline V gives CDR1 MGHDK, CDR2 SYGVNS. The CDR3 loop is CASRDTLSGNTIYF. CDR3 coding DNA: TGTGCCAGCAGGGACACCCTCTCTGGAAACACCATATATTTT.

This chain joins TRBV19 and TRBJ1-2, with D possibly matching TRBD1 (5 bases). V was clipped by 6 bases and J by 3 bases, with 14 bases between them. The CDR3 extends over 14 amino acids. Germline CDR1 LNHDA, CDR2 SQIVND (reference sequence). In nucleotides, the CDR3 is TGTGCCAGTAGGCCCTCGGGGGTAGACTATGGCTACACCTTC. Translation gives CASRPSGVDYGYTF.

The rearrangement links TRBV21-1 to TRBJ2-5; the table gives TRBD2 as D, unverified against the DNA. TRBV21-1 is labeled a pseudogene. The length of the CDR3 is 14 residues. The CDR3 region has the DNA TGTGCCAGCAGCAAACGGAGGGCGGAAGAGACCCAGTACTTC. This sequence encodes CASSKRRAEETQYF.